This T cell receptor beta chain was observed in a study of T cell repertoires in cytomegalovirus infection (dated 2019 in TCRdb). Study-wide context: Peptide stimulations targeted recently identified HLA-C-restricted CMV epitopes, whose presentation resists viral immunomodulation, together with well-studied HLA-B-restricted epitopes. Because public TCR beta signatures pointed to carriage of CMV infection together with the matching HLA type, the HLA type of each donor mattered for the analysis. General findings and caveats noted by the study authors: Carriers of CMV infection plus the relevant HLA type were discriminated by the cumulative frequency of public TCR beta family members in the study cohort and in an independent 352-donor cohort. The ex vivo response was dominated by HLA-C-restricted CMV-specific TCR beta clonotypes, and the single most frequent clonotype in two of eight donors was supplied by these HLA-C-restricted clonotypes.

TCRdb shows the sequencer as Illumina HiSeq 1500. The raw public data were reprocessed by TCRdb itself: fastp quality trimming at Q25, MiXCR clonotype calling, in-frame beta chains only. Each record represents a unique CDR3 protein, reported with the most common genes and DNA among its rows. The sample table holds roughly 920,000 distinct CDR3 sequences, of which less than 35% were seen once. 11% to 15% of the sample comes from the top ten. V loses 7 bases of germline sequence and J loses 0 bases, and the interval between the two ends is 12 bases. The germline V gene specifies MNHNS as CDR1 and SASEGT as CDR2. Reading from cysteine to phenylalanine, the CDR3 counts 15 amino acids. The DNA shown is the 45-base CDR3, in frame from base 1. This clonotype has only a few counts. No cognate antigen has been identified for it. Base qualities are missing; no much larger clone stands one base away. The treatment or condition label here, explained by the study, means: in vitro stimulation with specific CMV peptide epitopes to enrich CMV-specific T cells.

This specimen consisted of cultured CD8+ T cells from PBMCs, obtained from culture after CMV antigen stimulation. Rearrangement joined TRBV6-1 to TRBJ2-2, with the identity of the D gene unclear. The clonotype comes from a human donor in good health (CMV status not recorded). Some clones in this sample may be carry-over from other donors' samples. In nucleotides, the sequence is TGTGCCAGCACCCCCCCCCCCGCGAACACCGGGGAGCTGTTTTTT. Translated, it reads CASTPPPANTGELFF.